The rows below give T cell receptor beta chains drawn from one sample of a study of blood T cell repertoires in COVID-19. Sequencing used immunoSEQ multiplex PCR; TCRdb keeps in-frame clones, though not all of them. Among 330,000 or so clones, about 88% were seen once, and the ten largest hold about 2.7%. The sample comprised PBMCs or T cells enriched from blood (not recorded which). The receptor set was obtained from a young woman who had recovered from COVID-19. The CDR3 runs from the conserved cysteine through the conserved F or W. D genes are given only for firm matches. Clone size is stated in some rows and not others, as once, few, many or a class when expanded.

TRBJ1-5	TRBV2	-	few	TGTGCCAGCAGTGACGGAGGGATGTCCCAGCATTTT	CASSDGGMSQHF
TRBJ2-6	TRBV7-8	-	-	TGTGCCAGCAGCCCTAAACCGGTTGCCGGGGCCAACGTCCTGACTTTC	CASSPKPVAGANVLTF
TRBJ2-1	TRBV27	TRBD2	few	TGTGCCAGCAGCTCCTGGACTAGCGGGATGAATGAGCAGTTCTTC	CASSSWTSGMNEQFF
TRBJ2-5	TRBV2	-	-	TGTGCCAGCAGTGAGCAGGGGGAGACCCAGTACTTC	CASSEQGETQYF
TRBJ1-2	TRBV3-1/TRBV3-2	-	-	TGTGCCAGCAGCCTGGGACACTTCTATGGCTACACCTTC	CASSLGHFYGYTF
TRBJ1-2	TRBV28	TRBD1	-	TGTGCCAGCAGTTTTAACAGGGGCGTTCGGGGCTACACCTTC	CASSFNRGVRGYTF
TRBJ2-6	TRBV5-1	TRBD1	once	TGCGCCAGCAGCTTCAACGGACAGGGAGTCTCTGGGGCCAACGTCCTGACTTTC	CASSFNGQGVSGANVLTF
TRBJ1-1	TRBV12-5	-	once	TGTGCTAGCACCTTACAGCTCATGAACACTGAAGCTTTCTTT	CASTLQLMNTEAFF
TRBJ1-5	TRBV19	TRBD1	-	TGTGCCAGTACCCTAACAGGGGTCAATCAGCCCCAGCATTTT	CASTLTGVNQPQHF
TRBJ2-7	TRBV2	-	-	TGTGCCAGCAGTGAAGGGCAGGGAACCTACGAGCAGTACTTC	CASSEGQGTYEQYF